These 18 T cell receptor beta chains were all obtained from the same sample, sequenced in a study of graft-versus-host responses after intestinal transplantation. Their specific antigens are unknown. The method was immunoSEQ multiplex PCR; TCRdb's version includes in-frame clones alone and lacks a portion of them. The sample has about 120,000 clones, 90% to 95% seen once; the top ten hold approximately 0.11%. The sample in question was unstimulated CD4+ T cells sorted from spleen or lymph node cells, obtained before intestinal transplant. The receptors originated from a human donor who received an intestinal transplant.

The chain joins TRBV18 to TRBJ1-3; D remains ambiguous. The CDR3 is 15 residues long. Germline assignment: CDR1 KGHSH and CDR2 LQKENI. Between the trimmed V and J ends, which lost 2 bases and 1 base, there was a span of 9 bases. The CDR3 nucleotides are TGTGCCAGCTCACCAGCGACGTTATCTGGAAACACCATATATTTT. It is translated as CASSPATLSGNTIYF.

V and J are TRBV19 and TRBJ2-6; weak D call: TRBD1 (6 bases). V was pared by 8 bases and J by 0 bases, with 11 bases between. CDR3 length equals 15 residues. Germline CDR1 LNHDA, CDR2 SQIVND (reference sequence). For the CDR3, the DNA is TGTGCCAGTCGAGACAGGCCCTCTGGGGCCAACGTCCTGACTTTC. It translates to CASRDRPSGANVLTF.

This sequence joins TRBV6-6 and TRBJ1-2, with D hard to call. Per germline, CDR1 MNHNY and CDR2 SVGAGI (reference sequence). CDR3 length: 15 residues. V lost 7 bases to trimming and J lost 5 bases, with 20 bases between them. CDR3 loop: CASTRSGPEDYGYTF. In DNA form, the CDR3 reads TGTGCCAGCACCCGATCCGGGCCAGAGGATTATGGCTACACCTTC.

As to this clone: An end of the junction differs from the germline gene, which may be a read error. CDR3 in amino acids: CASSFAGEKGVEAFF. Here the CDR3 DNA reads TGTGCTAGCAGCTTTGCAGGGGAGAAAGGCGTGGAAGCTTTCTTT. The V gene is TRBV7-7, the J gene TRBJ1-1; TRBD1 might be the D (6 bases). Germline V gene sequence: CDR1 SSHAT, CDR2 FNYEAQ (reference sequence). The length of the CDR3 is 15 residues.

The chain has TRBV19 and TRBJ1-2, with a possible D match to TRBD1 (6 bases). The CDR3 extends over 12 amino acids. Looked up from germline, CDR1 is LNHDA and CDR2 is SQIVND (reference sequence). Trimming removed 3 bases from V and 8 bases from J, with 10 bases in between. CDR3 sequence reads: CASSMEGGGYTF. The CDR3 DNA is TGTGCCAGTAGTATGGAGGGGGGCGGCTACACCTTC.

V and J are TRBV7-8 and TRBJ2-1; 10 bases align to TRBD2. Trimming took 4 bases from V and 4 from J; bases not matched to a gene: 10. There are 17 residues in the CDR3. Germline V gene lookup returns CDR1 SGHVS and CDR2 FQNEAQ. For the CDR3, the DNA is TGTGCCAGCAGCTACTTCGGGCTAGCGGGAGAATACAATGAGCAGTTCTTC. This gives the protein CASSYFGLAGEYNEQFF.

CDR3: CASTKAEKLFF. CDR3 coding DNA: TGTGCCAGCACCAAAGCTGAAAAACTGTTTTTT. V and J are TRBV21-1 and TRBJ1-4. TRBV21-1 is annotated as a pseudogene. This CDR3 has 11 residues.

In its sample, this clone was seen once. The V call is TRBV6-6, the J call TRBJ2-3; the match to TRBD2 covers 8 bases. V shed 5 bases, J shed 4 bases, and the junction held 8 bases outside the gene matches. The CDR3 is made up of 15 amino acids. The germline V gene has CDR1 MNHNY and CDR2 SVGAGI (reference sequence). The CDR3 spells CASSDLSGGADTQYF. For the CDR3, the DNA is TGTGCCAGCAGTGATCTGTCCGGGGGGGCAGATACGCAGTATTTT.

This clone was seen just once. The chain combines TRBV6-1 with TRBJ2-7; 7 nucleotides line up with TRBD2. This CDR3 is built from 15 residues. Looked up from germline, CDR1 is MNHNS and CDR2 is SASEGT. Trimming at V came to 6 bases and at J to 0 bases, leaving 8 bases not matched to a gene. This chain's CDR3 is CASRPELAASYEQYF. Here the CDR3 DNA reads TGTGCCAGCAGGCCGGAGCTAGCGGCCTCCTACGAGCAGTACTTC.

Here the CDR3 DNA reads TGCGCCAGCAGCTTGGGCGCAGGGGCCTCGTCCTACGAGCAGTACTTC. The encoded protein is CASSLGAGASSYEQYF. The gene calls are TRBV5-1 and TRBJ2-7; maybe TRBD1 (6 bases). Trimming removed 0 bases at V and 1 base at J, with 14 bases between. Germline V lookup: CDR1 SGHRS, CDR2 YFSETQ. The CDR3 sequence is 16 residues long.

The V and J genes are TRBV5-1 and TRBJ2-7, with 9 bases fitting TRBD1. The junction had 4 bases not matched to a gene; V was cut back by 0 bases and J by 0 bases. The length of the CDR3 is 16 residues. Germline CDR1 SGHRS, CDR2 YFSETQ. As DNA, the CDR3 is TGCGCCAGCAGCTTGGGCGGGACAGGGAGCTCCTACGAGCAGTACTTC. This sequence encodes CASSLGGTGSSYEQYF.

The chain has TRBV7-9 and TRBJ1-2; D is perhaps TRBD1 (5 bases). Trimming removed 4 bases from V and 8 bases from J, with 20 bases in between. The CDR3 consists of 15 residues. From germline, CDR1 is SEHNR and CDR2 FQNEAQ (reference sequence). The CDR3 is CASSSPQGGVVGYTF. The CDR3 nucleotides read TGTGCCAGCAGCTCCCCCCAGGGTGGAGTGGTCGGCTACACCTTC.

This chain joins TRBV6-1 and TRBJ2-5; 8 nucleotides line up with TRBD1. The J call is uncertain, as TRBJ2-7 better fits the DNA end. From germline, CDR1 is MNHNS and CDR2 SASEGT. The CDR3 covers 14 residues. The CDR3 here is CASTMDRATYEQYF. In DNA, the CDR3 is TGTGCCAGCACCATGGACAGGGCTACCTACGAGCAGTACTTC.

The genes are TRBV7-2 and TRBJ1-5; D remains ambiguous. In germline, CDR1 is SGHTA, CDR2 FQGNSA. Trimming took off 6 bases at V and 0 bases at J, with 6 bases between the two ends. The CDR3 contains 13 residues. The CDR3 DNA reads TGTGCCAGCAGTCGGGATAGCAATCAGCCCCAGCATTTT. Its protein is CASSRDSNQPQHF.

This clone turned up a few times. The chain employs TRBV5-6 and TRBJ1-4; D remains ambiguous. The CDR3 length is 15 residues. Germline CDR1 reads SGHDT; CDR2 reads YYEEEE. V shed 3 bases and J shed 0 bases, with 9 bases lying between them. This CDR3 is CASSSWATTNEKLFF. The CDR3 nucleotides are TGTGCCAGCAGCTCCTGGGCGACAACTAATGAAAAACTGTTTTTT.

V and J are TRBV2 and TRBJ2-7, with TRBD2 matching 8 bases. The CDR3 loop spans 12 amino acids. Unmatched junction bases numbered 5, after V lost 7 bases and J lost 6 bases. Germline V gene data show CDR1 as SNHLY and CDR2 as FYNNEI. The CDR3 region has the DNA TGTGCCAGCACGGGAGGGCCCTTCGAGCAGTACTTC. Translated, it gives CASTGGPFEQYF.

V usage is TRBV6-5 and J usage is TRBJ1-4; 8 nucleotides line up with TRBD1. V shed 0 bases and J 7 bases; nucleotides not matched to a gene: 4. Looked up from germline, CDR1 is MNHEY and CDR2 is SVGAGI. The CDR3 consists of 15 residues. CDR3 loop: CASSYSGQGAEKLFF. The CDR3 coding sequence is TGTGCCAGCAGTTACTCCGGGCAGGGGGCTGAAAAACTGTTTTTT.

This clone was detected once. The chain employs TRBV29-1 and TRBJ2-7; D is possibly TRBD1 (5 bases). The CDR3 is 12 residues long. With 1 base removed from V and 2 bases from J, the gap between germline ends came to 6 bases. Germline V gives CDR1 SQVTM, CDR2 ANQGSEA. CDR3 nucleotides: TGCAGCGTTGAAGGGACAACCTACGAGCAGTACTTC. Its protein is CSVEGTTYEQYF.